The next 3 T cell receptor beta chains were all read from a single sample in a study of blood T cells in healthy people across ages. Next came a second PCR, run for roughly 6 to 11 cycles, which used a sample-barcoded 5' primer along with a J-beta primer mix. TCRdb redid the calling of the 5' RACE reads with MiXCR, one entry per CDR3 protein. The table shows 850,000 to 1,100,000 distinct CDR3 sequences, with around two fifths occurring only once. Sequenced material: blood. The receptors stem from a man younger than 30 in good health.

The J gene is TRBJ2-5, the V gene TRBV24-1; 7 bases fit TRBD2. The CDR3 consists of 18 residues. Per the germline V gene, CDR1 is KGHDR and CDR2 is SFDVKD. V shed 4 bases, J shed 5 bases, and the junction held 18 bases outside the gene matches. The CDR3 sequence: CATSDPSASERGGETQYF. As DNA, the CDR3 is TGTGCCACCAGTGACCCTTCTGCCTCTGAGCGGGGAGGTGAGACCCAGTACTTC.

V gene TRBV11-1 combines with J gene TRBJ2-3, with D maybe TRBD2 (6 bases). The CDR3 is 15 amino acids. V lost 7 bases, J lost 0 bases, and 14 bases lay in between. Germline lookup yields CDR1 SGHAT and CDR2 FQDESV (reference sequence). CDR3 in amino acids: CASTQEGISTDTQYF. The CDR3 bases are TGTGCCAGCACCCAGGAGGGTATCAGCACAGATACGCAGTATTTT.

The V and J genes are TRBV20-1 and TRBJ1-6; D unresolved. The CDR3 has 16 residues. Germline assignment: CDR1 DFQATT and CDR2 SNEGSKA (reference sequence). Trimming took 1 base from V and 0 from J, leaving 10 bases between them. The CDR3 spells CSARGAISSYNSPLHF. The CDR3 DNA reads TGCAGTGCTAGAGGGGCGATTAGCTCCTATAATTCACCCCTCCACTTT.